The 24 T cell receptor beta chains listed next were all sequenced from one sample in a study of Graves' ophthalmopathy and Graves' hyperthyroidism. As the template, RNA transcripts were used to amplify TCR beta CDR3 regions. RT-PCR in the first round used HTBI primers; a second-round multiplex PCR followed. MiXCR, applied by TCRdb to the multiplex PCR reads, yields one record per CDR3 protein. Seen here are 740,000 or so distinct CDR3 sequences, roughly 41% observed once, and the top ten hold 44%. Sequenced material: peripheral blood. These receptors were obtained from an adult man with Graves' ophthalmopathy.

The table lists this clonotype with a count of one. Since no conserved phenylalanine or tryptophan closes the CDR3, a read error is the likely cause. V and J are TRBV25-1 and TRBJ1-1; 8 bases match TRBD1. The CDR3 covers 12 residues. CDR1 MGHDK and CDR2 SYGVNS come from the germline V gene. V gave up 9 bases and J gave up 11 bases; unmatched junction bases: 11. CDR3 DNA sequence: TGTGCCAGTACTCAGGGGGCGCGGGGTGCTTTCTTA. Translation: CASTQGARGAFL.

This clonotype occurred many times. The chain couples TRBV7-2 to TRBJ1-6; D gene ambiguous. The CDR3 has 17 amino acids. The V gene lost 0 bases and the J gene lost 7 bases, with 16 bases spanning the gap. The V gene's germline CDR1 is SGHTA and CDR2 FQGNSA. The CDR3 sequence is CASSLARALRANSPLHF. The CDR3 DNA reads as TGTGCCAGCAGCTTAGCGCGGGCTTTAAGGGCAAATTCACCCCTCCACTTT.

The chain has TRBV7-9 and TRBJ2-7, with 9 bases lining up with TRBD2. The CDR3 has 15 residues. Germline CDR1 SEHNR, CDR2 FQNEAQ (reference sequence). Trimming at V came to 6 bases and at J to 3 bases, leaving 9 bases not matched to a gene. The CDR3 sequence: CASSWSGTSSYEQYF. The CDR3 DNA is TGTGCCAGCAGTTGGTCCGGGACTAGCAGCTACGAGCAGTACTTC.

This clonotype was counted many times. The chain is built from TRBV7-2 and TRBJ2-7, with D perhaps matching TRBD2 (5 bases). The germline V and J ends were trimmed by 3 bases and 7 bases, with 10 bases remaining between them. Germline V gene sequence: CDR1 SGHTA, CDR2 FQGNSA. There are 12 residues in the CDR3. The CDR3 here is CASSFGVKEQYF. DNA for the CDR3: TGTGCCAGCAGCTTCGGGGTAAAGGAGCAGTACTTC.

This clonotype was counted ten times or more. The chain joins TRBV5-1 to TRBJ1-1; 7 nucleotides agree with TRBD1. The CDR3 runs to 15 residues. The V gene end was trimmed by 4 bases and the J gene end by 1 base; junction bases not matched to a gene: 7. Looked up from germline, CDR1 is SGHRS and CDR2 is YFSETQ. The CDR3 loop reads CASSETGLSNTEAFF. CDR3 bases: TGCGCCAGCAGCGAGACAGGGTTATCGAACACTGAAGCTTTCTTT.

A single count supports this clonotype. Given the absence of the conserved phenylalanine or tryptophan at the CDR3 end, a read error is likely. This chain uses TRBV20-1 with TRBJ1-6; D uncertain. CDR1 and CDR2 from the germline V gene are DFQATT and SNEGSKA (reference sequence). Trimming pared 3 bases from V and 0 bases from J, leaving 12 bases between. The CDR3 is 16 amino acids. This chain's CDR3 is CSARSGMRSYNSPLHL. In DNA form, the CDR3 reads TGCAGTGCTAGGTCGGGCATGCGCTCCTATAATTCACCCCTCCACCTT.

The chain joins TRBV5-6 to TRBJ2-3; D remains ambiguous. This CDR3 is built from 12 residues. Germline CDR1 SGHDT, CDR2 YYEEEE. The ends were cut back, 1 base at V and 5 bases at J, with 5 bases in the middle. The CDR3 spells CASSLQRDTQYF. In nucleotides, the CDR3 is TGTGCCAGCAGCTTGCAACGAGATACGCAGTATTTT.

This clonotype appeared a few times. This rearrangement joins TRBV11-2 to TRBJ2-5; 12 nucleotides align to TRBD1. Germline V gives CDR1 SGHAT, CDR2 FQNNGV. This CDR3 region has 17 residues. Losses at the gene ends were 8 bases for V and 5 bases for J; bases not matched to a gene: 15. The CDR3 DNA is TGTGCCAGCCGAAAGAGGGACAGGGGGCCTCGTGGTGAGACCCAGTACTTC. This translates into CASRKRDRGPRGETQYF.

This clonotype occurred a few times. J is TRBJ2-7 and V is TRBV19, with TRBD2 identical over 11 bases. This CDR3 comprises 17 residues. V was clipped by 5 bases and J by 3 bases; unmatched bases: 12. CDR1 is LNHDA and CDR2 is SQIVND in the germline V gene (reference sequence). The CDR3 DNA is TGTGCCAGTAGTGTGTCTAGCGGGAGGACCCAGTACTACGAGCAGTACTTC. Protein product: CASSVSSGRTQYYEQYF.

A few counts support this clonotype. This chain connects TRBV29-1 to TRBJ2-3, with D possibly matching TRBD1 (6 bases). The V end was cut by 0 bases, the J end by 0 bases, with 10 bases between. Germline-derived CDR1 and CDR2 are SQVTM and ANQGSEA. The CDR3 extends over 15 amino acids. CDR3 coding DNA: TGCAGCGTTGAAGATACAGGGTCTAGCACAGATACGCAGTATTTT. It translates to CSVEDTGSSTDTQYF.

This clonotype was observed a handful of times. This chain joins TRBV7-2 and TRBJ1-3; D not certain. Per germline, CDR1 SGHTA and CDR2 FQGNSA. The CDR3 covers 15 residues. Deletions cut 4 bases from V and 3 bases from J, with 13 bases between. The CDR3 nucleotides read TGTGCCAGCAGCTCCTTAGGGTCGAGTGGAAACACCATATATTTT. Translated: CASSSLGSSGNTIYF.

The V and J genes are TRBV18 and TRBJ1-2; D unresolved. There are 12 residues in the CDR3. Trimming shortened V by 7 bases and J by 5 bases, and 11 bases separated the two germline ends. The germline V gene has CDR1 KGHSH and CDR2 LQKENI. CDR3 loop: CASLARDYGYTF. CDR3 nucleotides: TGTGCCAGCTTAGCAAGGGATTATGGCTACACCTTC.

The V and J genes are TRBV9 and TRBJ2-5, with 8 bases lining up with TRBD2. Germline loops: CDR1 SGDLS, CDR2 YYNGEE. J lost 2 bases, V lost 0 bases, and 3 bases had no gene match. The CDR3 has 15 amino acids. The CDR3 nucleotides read TGTGCCAGCAGCGTAGCTGTAGCGGGACAAGAGACCCAGTACTTC. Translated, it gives CASSVAVAGQETQYF.

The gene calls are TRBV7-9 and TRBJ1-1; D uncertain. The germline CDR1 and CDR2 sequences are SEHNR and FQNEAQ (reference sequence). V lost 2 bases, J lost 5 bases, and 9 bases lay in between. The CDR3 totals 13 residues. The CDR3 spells CASSLMGRTEAFF. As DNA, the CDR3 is TGTGCCAGCAGCTTAATGGGAAGGACTGAAGCTTTCTTT.

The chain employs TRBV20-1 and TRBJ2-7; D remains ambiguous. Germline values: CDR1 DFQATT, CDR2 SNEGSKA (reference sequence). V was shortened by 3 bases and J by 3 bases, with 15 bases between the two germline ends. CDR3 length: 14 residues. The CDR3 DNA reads TGCAGTGCTAGGGGAAGGGTTGGTTACTACGAGCAGTACTTC. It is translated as CSARGRVGYYEQYF.

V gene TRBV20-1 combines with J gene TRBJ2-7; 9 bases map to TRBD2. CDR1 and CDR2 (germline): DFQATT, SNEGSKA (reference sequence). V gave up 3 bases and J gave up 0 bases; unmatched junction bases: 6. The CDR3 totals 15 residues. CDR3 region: CSASKASGVSYEQYF. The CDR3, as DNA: TGCAGTGCTAGCAAGGCTAGCGGGGTCTCCTACGAGCAGTACTTC.

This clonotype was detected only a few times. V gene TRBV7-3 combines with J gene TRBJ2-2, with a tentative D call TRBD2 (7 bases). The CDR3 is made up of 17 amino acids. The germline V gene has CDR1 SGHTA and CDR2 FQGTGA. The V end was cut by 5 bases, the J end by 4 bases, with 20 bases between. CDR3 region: CASSRLLGGRGTGELFF. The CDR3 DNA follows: TGTGCCAGCAGCCGGCTCCTGGGGGGGCGCGGCACCGGGGAGCTGTTTTTT.

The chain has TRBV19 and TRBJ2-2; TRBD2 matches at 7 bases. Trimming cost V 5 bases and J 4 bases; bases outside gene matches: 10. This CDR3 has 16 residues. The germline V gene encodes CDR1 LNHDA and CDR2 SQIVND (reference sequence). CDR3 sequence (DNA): TGTGCCAGTAGTCTACGGGCGGGAGATAGCACCGGGGAGCTGTTTTTT. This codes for CASSLRAGDSTGELFF. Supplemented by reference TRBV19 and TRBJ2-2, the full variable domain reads DGGITQSPKYLFRKEGQNVTLSCEQNLNHDAMYWYRQDPGQGLRLIYYSQIVNDFQKGDIAEGYSVSREKKESFPLTVTSAQKNPTAFYLCASSLRAGDSTGELFFGEGSRLTVL.

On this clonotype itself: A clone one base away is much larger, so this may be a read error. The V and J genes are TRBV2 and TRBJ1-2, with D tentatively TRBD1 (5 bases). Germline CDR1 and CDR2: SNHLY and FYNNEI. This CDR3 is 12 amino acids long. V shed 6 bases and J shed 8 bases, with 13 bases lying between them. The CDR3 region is CASRFGGGGYTF. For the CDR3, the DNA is TGTGCCAGCAGGTTTGGGGGAGGAGGCTACACCTTC.

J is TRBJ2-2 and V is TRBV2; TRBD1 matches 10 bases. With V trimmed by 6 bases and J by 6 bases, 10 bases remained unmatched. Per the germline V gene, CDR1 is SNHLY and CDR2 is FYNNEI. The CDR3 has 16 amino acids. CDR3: CASSVRDRGLPGELFF. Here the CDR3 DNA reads TGTGCCAGCAGCGTCCGGGACAGGGGTTTACCCGGGGAGCTGTTTTTT.

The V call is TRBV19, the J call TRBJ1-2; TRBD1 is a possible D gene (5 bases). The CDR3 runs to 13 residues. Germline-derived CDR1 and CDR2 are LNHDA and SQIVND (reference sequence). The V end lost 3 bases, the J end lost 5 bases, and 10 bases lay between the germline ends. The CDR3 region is CASSMVGPYGYTF. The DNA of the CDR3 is TGTGCCAGTAGTATGGTGGGACCATATGGCTACACCTTC. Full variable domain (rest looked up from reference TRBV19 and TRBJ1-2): DGGITQSPKYLFRKEGQNVTLSCEQNLNHDAMYWYRQDPGQGLRLIYYSQIVNDFQKGDIAEGYSVSREKKESFPLTVTSAQKNPTAFYLCASSMVGPYGYTFGSGTRLTVV.

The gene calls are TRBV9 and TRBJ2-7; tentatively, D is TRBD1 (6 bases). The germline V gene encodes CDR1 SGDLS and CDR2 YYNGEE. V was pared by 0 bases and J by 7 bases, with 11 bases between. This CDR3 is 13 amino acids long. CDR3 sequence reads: CASSVEGVKEQYF. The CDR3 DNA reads TGTGCCAGCAGCGTAGAGGGGGTGAAGGAGCAGTACTTC. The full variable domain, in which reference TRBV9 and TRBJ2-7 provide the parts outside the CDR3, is DSGVTQTPKHLITATGQRVTLRCSPRSGDLSVYWYQQSLDQGLQFLIQYYNGEERAKGNILERFSAQQFPDLHSELNLSSLELGDSALYFCASSVEGVKEQYFGPGTRLTVT.

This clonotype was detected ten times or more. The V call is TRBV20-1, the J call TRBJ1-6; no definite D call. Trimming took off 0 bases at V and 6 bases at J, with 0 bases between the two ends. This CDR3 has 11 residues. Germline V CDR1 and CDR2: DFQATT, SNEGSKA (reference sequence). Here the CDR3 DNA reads TGCAGTGCTAGAGATAATTCACCCCTCCACTTT. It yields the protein CSARDNSPLHF.

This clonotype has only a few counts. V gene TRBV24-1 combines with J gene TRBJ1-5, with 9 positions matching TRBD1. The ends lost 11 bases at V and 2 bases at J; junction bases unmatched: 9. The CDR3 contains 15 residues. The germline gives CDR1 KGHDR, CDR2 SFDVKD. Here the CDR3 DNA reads TGTGCCAGCAGCCTACAGGGGGCCGGCAATCAGCCCCAGCATTTT. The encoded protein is CASSLQGAGNQPQHF.